Each of the 27 T cell receptor beta chains below was sequenced from the same sample in a study of T-cell memory formation after mild COVID-19. One entry per CDR3 protein, called by TCRdb with MiXCR from the 5' RACE reads. Of some 350,000 distinct CDR3 sequences listed, 10% to 15% are singletons. The sequenced sample consisted of PBMCs or a T cell subset sorted from them (not recorded which). These receptors were obtained from a man between 18 and 29 years old who had mild COVID-19 (a few samples of this study predate the infection). Cell type and time point are not known.

The sample holds many counts of this clonotype. The rearrangement uses TRBV10-3 and TRBJ2-7; 11 bases agree with TRBD1. Germline-derived CDR1 and CDR2 are ENHRY and SYGVKD. J lost 3 bases, V lost 10 bases, and 2 bases had no gene match. The CDR3 contains 12 residues. CDR3 protein: CATGTGGYEQYF. The CDR3, as DNA: TGTGCCACCGGGACAGGGGGCTACGAGCAGTACTTC.

This clonotype came up a few times. The chain employs TRBV5-1 and TRBJ2-3; D is ambiguous. CDR3 length: 17 residues. V lost 0 bases, J lost 1 base, and 15 bases lay in between. Germline CDR1 SGHRS, CDR2 YFSETQ. The CDR3 DNA reads TGCGCCAGCAGCTTGGCCATCAAATCCTACGGCACAGATACGCAGTATTTT. It is translated as CASSLAIKSYGTDTQYF.

This clonotype was counted many times. CDR3 DNA: TGTGCCAGCAGCTCACTAGCGGGGGTCCACGAGCAGTACTTC. This gives the protein CASSSLAGVHEQYF. The chain carries TRBV7-6 and TRBJ2-7, with 11 bases fitting TRBD2. CDR3 size: 14 residues. V lost 4 bases, J lost 5 bases, and 4 bases stayed unmatched. Per germline, CDR1 SGHVS and CDR2 FNYEAQ.

This chain uses TRBV20-1 with TRBJ1-2, with D possibly TRBD1 on 5 matching bases. Germline V gene sequence: CDR1 DFQATT, CDR2 SNEGSKA (reference sequence). The V end was cut by 0 bases, the J end by 8 bases, with 16 bases between. The CDR3 covers 14 residues. CDR3 amino acids: CSARDLRGGLGYTF. DNA for the CDR3: TGCAGTGCTAGAGATCTTAGGGGCGGATTAGGCTACACCTTC.

This clonotype was observed a few times. This rearrangement joins TRBV9 to TRBJ2-5; D might be TRBD1 or TRBD2, each matching 5 bases. The CDR3 consists of 16 residues. Germline CDR1 SGDLS, CDR2 YYNGEE. The ends were cut back, 0 bases at V and 4 bases at J, with 16 bases in the middle. The CDR3: CASSVGAGAGVETQYF. The CDR3, as DNA: TGTGCCAGCAGCGTAGGGGCCGGGGCCGGAGTAGAGACCCAGTACTTC.

This chain links TRBV6-5 with TRBJ1-2; a possible D gene is TRBD1 (5 bases). The length of the CDR3 is 13 residues. Germline lookup yields CDR1 MNHEY and CDR2 SVGAGI. The V end was cut by 4 bases, the J end by 8 bases, with 14 bases between. The CDR3 region has the DNA TGTGCCAGCAGTTCCACCGGGGACCGCGGCTACACCTTC. This encodes CASSSTGDRGYTF.

The chain is built from TRBV6-6 and TRBJ2-7, with 8 nucleotides matching TRBD2. V was pared by 4 bases and J by 2 bases, with 10 bases of the junction left unmatched. Germline loops: CDR1 MNHNY, CDR2 SVGAGI (reference sequence). This CDR3 comprises 16 residues. The CDR3 nucleotides read TGTGCCAGCAGTTCCCCTCAACTAGCGGCAACCTACGAGCAGTACTTC. Translated, it gives CASSSPQLAATYEQYF.

The V gene is TRBV18, the J gene TRBJ2-1; D is unclear. CDR1 KGHSH and CDR2 LQKENI come from the germline V gene. CDR3 length equals 14 residues. Between the trimmed V and J ends, which lost 0 bases and 5 bases, there was a span of 8 bases. As DNA, the CDR3 is TGTGCCAGCTCACCACCAGGACCGAACAATGAGCAGTTCTTC. Translating it yields CASSPPGPNNEQFF.

The rearrangement joins TRBV2 to TRBJ2-1, with 9 positions matching TRBD2. After removal of 6 bases from V and 8 bases from J, the junction contained 11 bases not matched to a gene. CDR3 length equals 15 residues. Germline V gene data show CDR1 as SNHLY and CDR2 as FYNNEI. CDR3 in amino acids: CASRRRRGGEDEQFF. CDR3 nucleotide sequence: TGTGCCAGCAGGCGCCGGCGGGGGGGCGAGGATGAGCAGTTCTTC.

This clonotype was counted a few times. The CDR3 loop is CASSGPGTNYGYTF. The CDR3 coding sequence is TGTGCCAGCAGTGGACCAGGAACTAACTATGGCTACACCTTC. The chain carries TRBV2 and TRBJ1-2; D is unresolved. CDR1 is SNHLY, CDR2 FYNNEI, per germline. Trimming removed 4 bases at V and 0 bases at J, with 9 bases between. The CDR3 covers 14 residues. Together with reference TRBV2 and TRBJ1-2, the CDR3 gives the full variable domain: EPEVTQTPSHQVTQMGQEVILRCVPISNHLYFYWYRQILGQKVEFLVSFYNNEISEKSEIFDDQFSVERPDGSNFTLKIRSTKLEDSAMYFCASSGPGTNYGYTFGSGTRLTVV.

The rearrangement joins TRBV5-1 to TRBJ1-2; D is undetermined. The CDR3 sequence is 14 residues long. Per germline, CDR1 SGHRS and CDR2 YFSETQ. V lost 1 base and J 6 bases, leaving 13 bases between the germline ends. CDR3 region: CASSLSGSNNGYTF. In DNA, the CDR3 is TGCGCCAGCAGCTTGTCGGGAAGCAATAATGGCTACACCTTC.

The chain links TRBV4-1 to TRBJ2-7; D possibly corresponds to TRBD2 (5 bases). The V end lost 0 bases, the J end lost 0 bases, and 15 bases lay between the germline ends. This CDR3 has 17 amino acids. Per germline, CDR1 MGHRA and CDR2 YSYEKL. The DNA of the CDR3 is TGCGCCAGCAGCCAAGATGACCAAGGGAGCCCCTCCTACGAGCAGTACTTC. Translated, it gives CASSQDDQGSPSYEQYF.

The chain is built from TRBV6-5 and TRBJ2-5; 9 bases match TRBD1. V gave up 6 bases and J gave up 5 bases; unmatched junction bases: 10. Germline CDR1 is MNHEY and CDR2 is SVGAGI. This CDR3 is built from 15 residues. CDR3 region: CASSRPGTGLETQYF. CDR3 nucleotide sequence: TGTGCCAGCAGCCGTCCCGGGACAGGGTTGGAGACCCAGTACTTC.

The genes are TRBV4-1 and TRBJ2-1; 10 nucleotides align to TRBD1. In germline, CDR1 is MGHRA, CDR2 YSYEKL. The CDR3 runs to 17 residues. After removal of 1 base from V and 8 bases from J, the junction contained 11 bases not matched to a gene. The CDR3: CASSQASFRDRGYEQFF. CDR3 DNA sequence: TGCGCCAGCAGCCAAGCAAGCTTCCGGGACAGGGGCTATGAGCAGTTCTTC.

J is TRBJ2-7 and V is TRBV6-2 or TRBV6-3, with 11 bases that match TRBD1. The V gene end was trimmed by 2 bases and the J gene end by 6 bases; junction bases not matched to a gene: 6. CDR1 is MNHEY, CDR2 SVGEGT, per germline. This CDR3 is 15 amino acids long. CDR3 residues: CASSYGGTGGLEQYV. The CDR3 DNA reads as TGTGCCAGCAGTTACGGTGGGACAGGGGGGCTCGAGCAGTACGTC.

This clonotype was seen a few times. The rearrangement uses TRBV10-3 and TRBJ2-3, with 11 bases lining up with TRBD2. The germline V gene encodes CDR1 ENHRY and CDR2 SYGVKD. CDR3 size: 14 residues. The trim removed 7 bases at V and 1 base at J, leaving 1 base unmatched. In nucleotides, the CDR3 is TGTGCCATCATGGGACTAGCGGGCACAGATACGCAGTATTTT. This gives the protein CAIMGLAGTDTQYF.

This clonotype has at least ten counts. The V call is TRBV12-3 or TRBV12-4, the J call TRBJ2-1; 8 bases line up with TRBD1. The CDR3 runs 16 residues. The trim removed 4 bases at V and 5 bases at J, leaving 10 bases unmatched. In DNA, the CDR3 is TGTGCCAGCAGTTACGCCCTGACAGGGGCCCACAATGAGCAGTTCTTC. Translation gives CASSYALTGAHNEQFF.

Only a few counts were recorded for this clonotype. The gene calls are TRBV7-3 and TRBJ1-6; perhaps TRBD1 as D (6 bases). Germline V gene data show CDR1 as SGHTA and CDR2 as FQGTGA. The V end lost 5 bases, the J end lost 7 bases, and 6 bases lay between the germline ends. The CDR3 extends over 12 amino acids. The CDR3 region is CASSTGNSPLHF. The CDR3 bases are TGTGCCAGCAGCACAGGGAATTCACCCCTCCACTTT. The full variable domain, rest sourced from reference TRBV7-3 and TRBJ1-6, is GAGVSQTPSNKVTEKGKYVELRCDPISGHTALYWYRQSLGQGPEFLIYFQGTGAADDSGLPNDRFFAVRPEGSVSTLKIQRTERGDSAVYLCASSTGNSPLHFGNGTRLTVT.

This clonotype was detected a few times. The chain carries TRBV30 and TRBJ1-5; a possible D gene is TRBD1 (5 bases). Trimming took 3 bases from V and 5 from J, leaving 11 bases between them. There are 13 residues in the CDR3. Germline values: CDR1 GTSNPN, CDR2 SVGIG (reference sequence). The CDR3 DNA sequence: TGTGCCTGGAGCTTTGGGGACGATCAGCCCCAGCATTTT. Protein product: CAWSFGDDQPQHF.

The rearrangement uses TRBV7-3 and TRBJ1-1, with no clear D. V was pared by 6 bases and J by 1 base, with 12 bases between. The CDR3 covers 14 residues. Germline V gives CDR1 SGHTA, CDR2 FQGTGA. The CDR3 DNA follows: TGTGCCAGCAGTCTAACGGTAGGGAACACTGAAGCTTTCTTT. Protein sequence: CASSLTVGNTEAFF.

Ten or more counts support this clonotype. J is TRBJ2-4 and V is TRBV10-3, with a tentative D call TRBD2 (5 bases). This CDR3 spans 12 amino acids. Germline CDR1 reads ENHRY; CDR2 reads SYGVKD. Trimming pared 4 bases from V and 6 bases from J, leaving 7 bases between. The CDR3 nucleotides are TGTGCCATCAGTGCTGAGGGAAACATTCAGTACTTC. This gives the protein CAISAEGNIQYF.

This clonotype appeared a few times. The V gene is TRBV6-1, the J gene TRBJ1-5; maybe TRBD1 (5 bases). Germline CDR1 MNHNS, CDR2 SASEGT. V gave up 5 bases and J gave up 6 bases, with 20 bases separating them. This CDR3 has 16 amino acids. The CDR3, as DNA: TGTGCCAGCAGTCCCGATGGGGGGGATTCGGGTCAGCCCCAGCATTTT. This sequence encodes CASSPDGGDSGQPQHF.

In its sample, this clonotype was seen a few times. The rearrangement uses TRBV6-5 and TRBJ2-7, with D possibly matching TRBD2 (6 bases). The CDR3 runs 15 residues. V lost 8 bases to trimming and J lost 4 bases, with 21 bases between them. CDR1 and CDR2 (germline): MNHEY, SVGAGI. The CDR3 protein is CASSRGGVVGYEQYF. The CDR3 DNA reads TGTGCCAGCTCTCGTGGCGGGGTCGTAGGGTACGAGCAGTACTTC.

This clonotype was counted only a few times. The chain recombines TRBV6-6 with TRBJ1-2; a possible D gene is TRBD1 (5 bases). V lost 6 bases and J lost 8, with 28 bases in between. Germline V gives CDR1 MNHNY, CDR2 SVGAGI (reference sequence). This CDR3 spans 17 amino acids. The CDR3 protein is CASRGLGNRPTRSGYTF. CDR3 nucleotides: TGTGCCAGCAGGGGGCTCGGGAATCGACCCACGAGGTCGGGCTACACCTTC.

This clonotype has at least ten counts. J is TRBJ2-1 and V is TRBV5-1; 9 bases are shared with TRBD1. V shed 6 bases and J 9 bases; nucleotides not matched to a gene: 13. The CDR3 loop spans 15 amino acids. Germline lookup yields CDR1 SGHRS and CDR2 YFSETQ. This CDR3 is CASTVPGQGQGEQFF. CDR3 nucleotides: TGCGCCAGCACCGTCCCGGGACAGGGACAGGGTGAGCAGTTCTTC.

This clonotype was picked up a small number of times. V and J are TRBV6-6 and TRBJ1-4; 9 bases align to TRBD1. J was trimmed by 5 bases and V by 4 bases; bases with no gene match: 5. The CDR3 spans 15 residues. Germline V lookup: CDR1 MNHNY, CDR2 SVGAGI (reference sequence). As DNA, the CDR3 is TGTGCCAGCAGTTCCCGCGACAGGGGGAATGAAAAACTGTTTTTT. It yields the protein CASSSRDRGNEKLFF.

The sample holds a few counts of this clonotype. The V gene is TRBV11-2, the J gene TRBJ2-5; D gene ambiguous. The V gene's germline CDR1 is SGHAT and CDR2 FQNNGV. Between the trimmed V and J ends, which lost 1 base and 4 bases, there was a span of 10 bases. The CDR3 has 14 amino acids. CDR3 loop: CASSLGDSRETQYF. In DNA form, the CDR3 reads TGTGCCAGCAGCTTAGGCGATAGTCGAGAGACCCAGTACTTC. The full variable domain, in which reference TRBV11-2 and TRBJ2-5 provide the parts outside the CDR3, is EAGVAQSPRYKIIEKRQSVAFWCNPISGHATLYWYQQILGQGPKLLIQFQNNGVVDDSQLPKDRFSAERLKGVDSTLKIQPAKLEDSAVYLCASSLGDSRETQYFGPGTRLLVL.